A single sample is the source of the 5 T cell receptor beta chains below, sequenced in a study of T cell clonotyping in hematopoietic cell transplantation. Only in-frame clones appear in the TCRdb table, and some are missing; sequencing was by immunoSEQ multiplex PCR. Of 9,000 to 15,000 clones in the sample, around 50% are singletons; the top ten hold approximately 9.9%. The specimen was peripheral blood mononuclear cells. These TCRs come from a man aged 50-59 years in good health. Some clones in this sample may be carry-over from other donors' samples.

The CDR3 sequence is CASSHPPNQPQHF. The CDR3 bases are TGTGCCAGCAGCCACCCTCCGAATCAGCCCCAGCATTTT. This chain uses TRBV6-6 with TRBJ1-5; D gene unclear. This CDR3 comprises 13 residues. V shed 6 bases and J shed 4 bases, with 10 bases lying between them. Germline V gene sequence: CDR1 MNHNY, CDR2 SVGAGI (reference sequence).

The chain employs TRBV29-1 and TRBJ2-7, with a possible D match to TRBD2 (5 bases). This CDR3 region has 13 residues. Per the germline V gene, CDR1 is SQVTM and CDR2 is ANQGSEA. The DNA for the CDR3 is TGCAGTGCCTTGGGAGCAGACTCCTACGAGCAGTACTTC. Its translation: CSALGADSYEQYF.

This rearrangement joins TRBV7-2 to TRBJ1-5; D may be TRBD1 (5 bases). The CDR3 sequence is 13 residues long. Germline V CDR1 and CDR2: SGHTA, FQGNSA. The V gene lost 5 bases and the J gene lost 6 bases, with 11 bases spanning the gap. The CDR3 loop reads CASSPAGRQPQHF. CDR3 DNA: TGTGCCAGCAGCCCGGCAGGGCGTCAGCCCCAGCATTTT.

The genes are TRBV5-4 and TRBJ2-7, with D maybe TRBD1 (5 bases). The length of the CDR3 is 13 residues. The V gene's germline CDR1 is SGHNT and CDR2 YYREEE (reference sequence). The V and J ends lost 3 bases and 6 bases respectively, with 13 bases between them. The CDR3 DNA reads TGTGCCAGCAGCTCAGGGCCCATCGGCGAGCAGTACTTC. Its translation: CASSSGPIGEQYF.

In this sample, this clone turned up a few times. This chain joins TRBV19 and TRBJ2-1; TRBD2 agrees at 8 bases. The length of the CDR3 is 15 residues. The germline CDR1 and CDR2 sequences are LNHDA and SQIVND (reference sequence). V dropped 3 bases and J dropped 2; count of bases not matched to a gene: 3. CDR3: CASSISSGAYNEQFF. CDR3 in DNA: TGTGCCAGTAGTATTAGTAGCGGGGCCTACAATGAGCAGTTCTTC.